This TCR beta chain derives from a study of shared clonotypes between healthy human individuals. The study's findings and limits: Richness estimates generally favored naive over memory subsets. Donor clonotype sharing was expected to depend on sequencing depth. Clonotypes not shared had lower generation probabilities than those common to all four donors.

With regard to this clone: The antigen is unknown.

Some clones are missing from TCRdb's copy, which holds only in-frame ones; the method was immunoSEQ multiplex PCR. The sample lists approximately 840,000 clones; around 96% were seen once. The naive CD8 subset, CD45RO-negative cells positively selected for CCR7, excluded terminally differentiated effector memory CD45RA+ cells. From germline, CDR1 is MNHEY and CDR2 SMNVEV (reference sequence). J lost 2 bases, V lost 3 bases, and 10 bases had no gene match. The CDR3 sequence is 16 residues long. This receptor was taken from a man aged 25 to 40 in good health. Sequenced material: naive CD8+ T cells sorted from blood. The chain recombines TRBV27 with TRBJ2-7; TRBD1 matches at 7 bases. CDR3 nucleotide sequence: TGTGCCAGCAGTTTTACCCTCGGACAGGTTCCCTACGAGCAGTACTTC. Protein product: CASSFTLGQVPYEQYF.